A single sample is the source of the 20 T cell receptor beta chains below, sequenced in a study of T cell responses to AZD1222 COVID-19 vaccine. Libraries were prepared by immunoSEQ multiplex PCR; TCRdb keeps only in-frame clonotypes and omits some of them. The sample lists 100,000 to 150,000 clones; roughly 91% were seen once. This specimen consisted of peripheral blood, obtained 28 days after the second AZD1222 dose. These receptors all stem from an adult who received the AZD1222 COVID-19 vaccine.

The rearrangement links TRBV5-6 to TRBJ1-1, with D possibly being TRBD1 (6 bases). Looked up from germline, CDR1 is SGHDT and CDR2 is YYEEEE. CDR3 length: 12 amino acids. V gave up 7 bases and J gave up 9 bases, with 16 bases separating them. The CDR3: CASFAGGTKAFF. The CDR3 DNA follows: TGTGCCAGCTTTGCGGGAGGGACAAAAGCTTTCTTT. Together with reference TRBV5-6 and TRBJ1-1, the CDR3 gives the full variable domain: DAGVTQSPTHLIKTRGQQVTLRCSPKSGHDTVSWYQQALGQGPQFIFQYYEEEERQRGNFPDRFSGHQFPNYSSELNVNALLLGDSALYLCASFAGGTKAFFGQGTRLTVV.

V usage is TRBV6-5 and J usage is TRBJ2-1; TRBD2 matches at 8 bases. The CDR3 sequence is 14 residues long. Germline-derived CDR1 and CDR2 are MNHEY and SVGAGI. With V trimmed by 6 bases and J by 5 bases, 6 bases remained unmatched. The DNA of the CDR3 is TGTGCCAGCAGACCTCGGACTAGCCACAATGAGCAGTTCTTC. Its protein is CASRPRTSHNEQFF.

The chain combines TRBV7-8 with TRBJ1-5, with D hard to call. Trimming cost V 4 bases and J 5 bases, with 15 bases left between them. Germline V gives CDR1 SGHVS, CDR2 FQNEAQ. The CDR3 is 15 amino acids. The CDR3 sequence: CASSSGEAVYQPQHF. The DNA of the CDR3 is TGTGCCAGCAGCTCCGGTGAAGCGGTTTATCAGCCCCAGCATTTT.

CDR3 residues: CAWSPFLLAGQETQYF. DNA for the CDR3: TGTGCCTGGTCCCCTTTCCTACTAGCGGGGCAAGAGACCCAGTACTTC. The chain joins TRBV30 to TRBJ2-5; 10 bases are shared with TRBD2. After removal of 5 bases from V and 2 bases from J, the junction contained 11 bases not matched to a gene. In germline, CDR1 is GTSNPN, CDR2 SVGIG (reference sequence). This CDR3 is built from 16 residues.

The chain has TRBV9 and TRBJ2-5; 9 bases fit TRBD1. Germline V gives CDR1 SGDLS, CDR2 YYNGEE. V shed 3 bases, J shed 7 bases, and the junction held 7 bases outside the gene matches. The CDR3 length is 14 residues. The CDR3 nucleotides are TGTGCCAGCAGCGCCTACAGGGGGCCGGGGACCCAGTACTTC. Its protein is CASSAYRGPGTQYF.

This chain connects TRBV30 to TRBJ1-3; 10 bases are a match to TRBD1. The CDR3 is 18 amino acids. V shed 0 bases, J shed 0 bases, and the junction held 8 bases outside the gene matches. Looked up from germline, CDR1 is GTSNPN and CDR2 is SVGIG (reference sequence). CDR3 bases: TGTGCCTGGAGTGTGAGACAGGGGGCCAGAGCCTCTGGAAACACCATATATTTT. It translates to CAWSVRQGARASGNTIYF.

The gene calls are TRBV18 and TRBJ1-2; D might be TRBD1 (6 bases). The CDR3 runs 13 residues. The germline V and J ends were trimmed by 6 bases and 6 bases, with 14 bases remaining between them. Looked up from germline, CDR1 is KGHSH and CDR2 is LQKENI. CDR3: CASSEQGVDGYTF. CDR3 nucleotides: TGTGCCAGCTCCGAACAGGGAGTGGATGGCTACACCTTC.

The chain joins TRBV7-3 to TRBJ2-1; 11 bases agree with TRBD2. After removal of 4 bases from V and 2 bases from J, the junction contained 4 bases not matched to a gene. The CDR3 runs to 16 residues. Germline CDR1 is SGHTA and CDR2 is FQGTGA. The CDR3 DNA reads as TGTGCCAGCAGCTCCTTAGCGGGAGGGGCCTACAATGAGCAGTTCTTC. Its protein product is CASSSLAGGAYNEQFF.

The genes are TRBV27 and TRBJ2-7; D might be TRBD2 (5 bases). The CDR3 extends over 14 amino acids. CDR1 and CDR2 (germline): MNHEY, SMNVEV (reference sequence). V was pared by 0 bases and J by 5 bases, with 11 bases between. For the CDR3, the DNA is TGTGCCAGCAGTTTATCTACGGGGATACACGAGCAGTACTTC. Amino acid sequence: CASSLSTGIHEQYF.

The chain joins TRBV27 to TRBJ2-7; tentative D call: TRBD2 (6 bases). The CDR3 runs 13 residues. CDR1 is MNHEY and CDR2 is SMNVEV in the germline V gene (reference sequence). Trimming removed 3 bases at V and 9 bases at J, with 15 bases between. The CDR3 sequence: CASSFQGRGLQYF. CDR3 DNA: TGTGCCAGCAGTTTCCAAGGCCGGGGGTTGCAGTACTTC.

This chain joins TRBV28 and TRBJ2-3; TRBD2 might be the D (7 bases). Germline assignment: CDR1 MDHEN and CDR2 SYDVKM. V lost 6 bases, J lost 2 bases, and 18 bases lay in between. CDR3 size: 16 residues. This CDR3 is CASRPYRGRDTDTQYF. CDR3 in DNA: TGTGCCAGCAGACCTTATAGGGGGAGGGACACAGATACGCAGTATTTT.

The chain combines TRBV3-1 (or the pseudogene TRBV3-2) with TRBJ1-2, with D possibly being TRBD1 (6 bases). The CDR3 has 13 amino acids. V was pared by 0 bases and J by 11 bases, with 13 bases between. Germline V gene lookup returns CDR1 LGHDT and CDR2 YNNKEL (reference sequence). The CDR3 sequence: CASSQDRRGPYTF. The DNA of the CDR3 is TGTGCCAGCAGCCAAGACAGACGGGGGCCATACACCTTC.

This sequence joins TRBV7-6 and TRBJ2-7, with a tentative D call TRBD2 (5 bases). V was cut by 1 base and J by 6 bases, with 28 bases left in between. This CDR3 has 19 residues. Germline V gives CDR1 SGHVS, CDR2 FNYEAQ. The CDR3 DNA follows: TGTGCCAGCAGCTTAGTCCCCACGTCGGGCAGACTAACACACGGCGAGCAGTACTTC. Amino acids: CASSLVPTSGRLTHGEQYF.

The chain is built from TRBV25-1 and TRBJ1-1; D is ambiguous. With 6 bases removed from V and 1 base from J, the gap between germline ends came to 3 bases. The CDR3 covers 11 residues. From germline, CDR1 is MGHDK and CDR2 SYGVNS. CDR3 amino acids: CASRKNTEAFF. CDR3 nucleotide sequence: TGTGCCAGCAGAAAGAACACTGAAGCTTTCTTT.

The chain links TRBV5-1 to TRBJ1-3; D uncertain. The CDR3 sequence is 15 residues long. CDR1 is SGHRS, CDR2 YFSETQ, per germline. The V gene lost 2 bases and the J gene lost 0 bases, with 9 bases spanning the gap. The CDR3 DNA sequence: TGCGCCAGCAGCTTAGGGCAGCCCTCTGGAAACACCATATATTTT. Its translation: CASSLGQPSGNTIYF.

This chain connects TRBV20-1 to TRBJ2-7; D gene ambiguous. The germline V gene encodes CDR1 DFQATT and CDR2 SNEGSKA (reference sequence). CDR3 size: 11 residues. Trimming removed 4 bases from V and 6 bases from J, with 10 bases in between. The CDR3 here is CSATPRGEQYF. In DNA, the CDR3 is TGCAGTGCTACACCGCGAGGCGAGCAGTACTTC.

This chain uses TRBV9 with TRBJ2-1; D is possibly TRBD2 (5 bases). This CDR3 region has 14 residues. V lost 0 bases and J lost 6, with 10 bases in between. Germline V gives CDR1 SGDLS, CDR2 YYNGEE. The CDR3 protein is CASSVGERSNEQFF. CDR3 sequence (DNA): TGTGCCAGCAGCGTAGGGGAGAGGAGCAATGAGCAGTTCTTC.

V and J are TRBV4-1 and TRBJ2-7, with TRBD1 matching over 11 bases. The ends lost 4 bases at V and 5 bases at J; junction bases unmatched: 4. Germline V CDR1 and CDR2: MGHRA, YSYEKL. The CDR3 length is 14 residues. The CDR3 region has the DNA TGCGCCAGCAGCCCGGGACAGGGGGGCAACGAGCAGTACTTC. Amino acids: CASSPGQGGNEQYF.

CDR3 in amino acids: CASSFLSGIYSNSPLHF. The CDR3 DNA is TGTGCCAGCAGTTTTTTGTCGGGAATTTACTCTAATTCACCCCTCCACTTT. This chain connects TRBV28 to TRBJ1-6; D is uncertain. The germline CDR1 and CDR2 sequences are MDHEN and SYDVKM. The CDR3 covers 17 residues. V lost 3 bases and J lost 6, with 18 bases in between.

The chain uses TRBV12-3 or TRBV12-4 and TRBJ1-3; D is unresolved. CDR3 length: 13 residues. V lost 5 bases and J 1 base, leaving 6 bases between the germline ends. CDR3 protein: CASSLKSGNTIYF. The CDR3 nucleotides read TGTGCCAGCAGTCTTAAGTCTGGAAACACCATATATTTT.